This T cell receptor beta chain was recovered during a study of beta chain features in type 1 diabetes. Study-level points and caveats: All four CD4+ subsets from Type 1 diabetes patients carried moderately but significantly shorter TCRB CDR3s.

To note about this clone: Its specificity is not known.

The investigators reverse transcribed all of the isolated RNA, so they sequenced expressed TCRB transcripts. This table comes from immunoSEQ multiplex PCR, and its TCRdb copy is limited to in-frame clones, with some not included. Here the sample spans about 700,000 clones, 13% being singletons. Input material: naive CD4+ T cells from blood. The receptor's source is a man younger than 35 with type 1 diabetes.

CDR3 region: CSVARDFGYGYTF. The CDR3 bases are TGCAGCGTTGCCCGGGACTTTGGCTATGGCTACACCTTC. This rearrangement joins TRBV29-1 to TRBJ1-2; D is perhaps TRBD1 (5 bases). V lost 4 bases and J lost 4, with 13 bases in between. The CDR3 is 13 amino acids. Germline assignment: CDR1 SQVTM and CDR2 ANQGSEA.